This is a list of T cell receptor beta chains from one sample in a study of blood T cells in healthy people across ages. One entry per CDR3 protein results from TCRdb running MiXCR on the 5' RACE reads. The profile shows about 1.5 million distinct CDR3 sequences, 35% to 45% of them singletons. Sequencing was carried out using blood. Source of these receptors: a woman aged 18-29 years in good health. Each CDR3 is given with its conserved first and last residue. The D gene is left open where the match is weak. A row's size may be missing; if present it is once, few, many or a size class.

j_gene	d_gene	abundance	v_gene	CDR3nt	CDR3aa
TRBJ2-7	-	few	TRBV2	TGTGCCAGCAGTGAATTCAGGGGTTACGAGCAGTACTTC	CASSEFRGYEQYF
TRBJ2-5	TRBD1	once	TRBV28	TGTGCCAGCAGTTCCGGGACAGGGTCACGGGAGACCCAGTACTTC	CASSSGTGSRETQYF
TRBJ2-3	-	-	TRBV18	TGTGCCAGCTCACCACCCGGATCCGCAGATACGCAGTATTTT	CASSPPGSADTQYF
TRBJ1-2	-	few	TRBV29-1	TGCAGCGTTGCAAGCCCTATGCGTGGTGGCTACACCTTC	CSVASPMRGGYTF
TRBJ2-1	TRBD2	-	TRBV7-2	TGTGTCAGCAGCTTAGCAGCGGGACCCTACAATGAGCAGTTCTTC	CVSSLAAGPYNEQFF
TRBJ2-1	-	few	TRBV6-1	TGTGCCAGCAGTGAGTCGGGGTCCTACAATGAGCAGTTCTTC	CASSESGSYNEQFF
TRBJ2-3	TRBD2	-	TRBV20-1	TGCAGTGGGAGGGACTACATCACAGATACGCAGTATTTT	CSGRDYITDTQYF
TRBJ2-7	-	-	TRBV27	TGTGCCAGCGGTCAAGATAGAGCTCTCCTCTCCGAGCAGTACTTC	CASGQDRALLSEQYF
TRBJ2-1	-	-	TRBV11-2	TGTGCCAGCAGCTTAGGTGGCTATCTAATGGATGAGCAGTTCTTC	CASSLGGYLMDEQFF
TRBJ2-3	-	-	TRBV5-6	TGTGCCAGCAGCTTGGGGGGGTTCGACGATACGCAGTATTTT	CASSLGGFDDTQYF
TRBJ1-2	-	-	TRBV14	TGTGCCAGCAGCCATGACGGCACGGGGGGCTCAAACACCTTC	CASSHDGTGGSNTF
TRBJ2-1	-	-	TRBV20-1	TGCAGTGCTCCCTATCTGGGGGTCAATGAGCAGTTCTTC	CSAPYLGVNEQFF
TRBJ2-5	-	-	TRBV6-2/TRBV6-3	TGTGCCAGCAAGGGGTCCGCCCAAGAGACCCAGTACTTC	CASKGSAQETQYF
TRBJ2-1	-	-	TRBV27	TGTGCCAGCAGTCTCTCGGCAGGGCGCTACAATGAGCAGTTCTTC	CASSLSAGRYNEQFF